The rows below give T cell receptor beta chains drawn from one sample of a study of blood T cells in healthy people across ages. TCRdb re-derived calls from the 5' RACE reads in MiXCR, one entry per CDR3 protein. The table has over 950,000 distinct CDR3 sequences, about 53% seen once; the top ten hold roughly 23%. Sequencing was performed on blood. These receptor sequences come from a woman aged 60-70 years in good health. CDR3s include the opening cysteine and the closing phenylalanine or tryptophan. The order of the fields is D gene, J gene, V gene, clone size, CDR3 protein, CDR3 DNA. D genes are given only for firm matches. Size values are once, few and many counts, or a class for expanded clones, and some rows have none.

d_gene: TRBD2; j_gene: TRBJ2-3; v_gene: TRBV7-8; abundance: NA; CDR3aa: CASRSGTSGSSTQYF; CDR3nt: TGTGCCAGCAGAAGCGGGACTAGCGGGAGCTCTACGCAGTATTTT
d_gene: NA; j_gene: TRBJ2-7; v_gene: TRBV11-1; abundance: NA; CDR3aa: CASTRGASYEQYF; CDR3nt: TGTGCCAGCACCCGGGGGGCTTCCTACGAGCAGTACTTC
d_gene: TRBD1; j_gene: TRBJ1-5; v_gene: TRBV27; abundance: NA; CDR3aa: CASSPSTGETGQPQHF; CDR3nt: TGTGCCAGCAGTCCCTCTACAGGGGAAACGGGTCAGCCCCAGCATTTT
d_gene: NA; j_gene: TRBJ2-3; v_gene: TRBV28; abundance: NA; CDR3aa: CASSLLGGLKYF; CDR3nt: TGTGCCAGCAGTTTACTGGGGGGCCTTAAGTATTTT
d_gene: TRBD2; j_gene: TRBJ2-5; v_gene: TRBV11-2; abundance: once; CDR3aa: CASSFGTRLETQYF; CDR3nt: TGTGCCAGCAGCTTCGGGACTAGGCTGGAGACCCAGTACTTC
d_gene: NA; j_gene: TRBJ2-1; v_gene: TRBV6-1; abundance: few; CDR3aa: CASIGLGDEQFF; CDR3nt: TGTGCCAGCATCGGCCTAGGGGATGAGCAGTTCTTC
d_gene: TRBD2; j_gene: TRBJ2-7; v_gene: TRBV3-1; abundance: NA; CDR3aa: CASAPSGRGYEQYF; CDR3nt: TGTGCCAGCGCTCCTAGCGGGAGAGGCTACGAGCAGTACTTC
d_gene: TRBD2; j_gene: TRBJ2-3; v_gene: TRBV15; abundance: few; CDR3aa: CATSRGGGGVTDTQYF; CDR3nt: TGTGCCACCAGCAGAGGTGGCGGGGGAGTCACAGATACGCAGTATTTT
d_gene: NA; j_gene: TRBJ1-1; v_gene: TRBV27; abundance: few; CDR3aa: CASKGGSDTEAFF; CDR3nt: TGTGCCAGCAAGGGGGGGTCGGACACTGAAGCTTTCTTT
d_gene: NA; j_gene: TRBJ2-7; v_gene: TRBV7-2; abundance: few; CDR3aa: CASSLAGAKTYEQYF; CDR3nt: TGTGCCAGCAGCTTGGCCGGGGCGAAGACCTACGAGCAGTACTTC
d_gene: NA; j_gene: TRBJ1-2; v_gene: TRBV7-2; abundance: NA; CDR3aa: CASAGRANYGYTF; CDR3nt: TGTGCCAGCGCGGGGAGGGCTAACTATGGCTACACCTTC
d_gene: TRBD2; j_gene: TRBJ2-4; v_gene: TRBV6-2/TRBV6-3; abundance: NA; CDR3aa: CASSYVGLAGVRQYF; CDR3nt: TGTGCCAGCAGTTACGTTGGACTAGCGGGAGTAAGGCAGTACTTC
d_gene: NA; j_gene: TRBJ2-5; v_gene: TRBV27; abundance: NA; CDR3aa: CASGLGETQYF; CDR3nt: TGTGCCAGCGGATTGGGAGAGACCCAGTACTTC
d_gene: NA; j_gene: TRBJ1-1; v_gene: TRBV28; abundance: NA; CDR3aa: CASSFYVKNTEAFF; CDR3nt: TGTGCCAGCAGTTTTTATGTAAAGAACACTGAAGCTTTCTTT
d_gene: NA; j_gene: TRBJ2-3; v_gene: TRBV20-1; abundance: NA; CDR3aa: CSAEHLWRTDTQYF; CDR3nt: TGCAGTGCCGAACACCTGTGGCGCACAGATACGCAGTATTTT
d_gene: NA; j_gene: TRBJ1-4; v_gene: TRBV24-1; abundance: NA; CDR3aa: CATSDFSGKLFF; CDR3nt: TGTGCCACCAGTGATTTTTCGGGAAAACTGTTTTTT
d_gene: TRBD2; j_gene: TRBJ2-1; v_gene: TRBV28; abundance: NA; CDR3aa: CASRRASGRVYNEQFF; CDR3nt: TGTGCCAGCAGACGGGCTAGCGGGAGGGTATACAATGAGCAGTTCTTC
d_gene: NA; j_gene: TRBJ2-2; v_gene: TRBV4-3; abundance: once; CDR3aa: CASSPTEGNGELFF; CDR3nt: TGCGCCAGCAGCCCTACGGAGGGGAACGGGGAGCTGTTTTTT
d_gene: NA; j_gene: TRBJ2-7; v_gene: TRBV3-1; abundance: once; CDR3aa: CASSRHTNEQYF; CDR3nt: TGTGCCAGCAGCCGACACACCAATGAGCAGTACTTC
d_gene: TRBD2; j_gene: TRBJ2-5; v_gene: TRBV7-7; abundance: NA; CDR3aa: CASKGEGQETQYF; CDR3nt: TGTGCCAGCAAAGGGGAGGGTCAAGAGACCCAGTACTTC
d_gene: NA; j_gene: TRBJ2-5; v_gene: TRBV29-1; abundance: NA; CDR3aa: CSVVQNRDGETQYF; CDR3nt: TGCAGCGTTGTCCAGAACAGGGACGGAGAGACCCAGTACTTC
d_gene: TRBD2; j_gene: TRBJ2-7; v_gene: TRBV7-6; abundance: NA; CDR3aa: CASSLVASGRSEQYF; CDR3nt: TGTGCCAGCAGCTTAGTCGCTAGCGGGAGATCCGAGCAGTACTTC
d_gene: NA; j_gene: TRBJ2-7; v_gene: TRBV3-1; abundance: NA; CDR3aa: CASSQGGPPPPEQYF; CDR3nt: TGTGCCAGCAGCCAAGGGGGACCGCCGCCTCCAGAGCAGTACTTC
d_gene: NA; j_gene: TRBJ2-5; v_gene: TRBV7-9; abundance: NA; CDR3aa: CASSLNADKIRYF; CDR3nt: TGTGCCAGCAGCTTAAATGCCGACAAGATTCGGTACTTC
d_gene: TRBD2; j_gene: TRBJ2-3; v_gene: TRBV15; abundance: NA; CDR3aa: CATGRKGSTTSHTDTQYF; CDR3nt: TGTGCCACCGGCAGAAAAGGGTCCACGACTAGCCACACGGATACGCAGTATTTT
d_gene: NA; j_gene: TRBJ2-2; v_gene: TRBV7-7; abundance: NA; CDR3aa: CASSSEVGGSTGELFF; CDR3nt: TGTGCCAGCAGCTCGGAGGTCGGCGGAAGTACCGGGGAGCTGTTTTTT
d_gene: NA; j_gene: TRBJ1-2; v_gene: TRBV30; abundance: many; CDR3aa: CAWRGLGSGGYTF; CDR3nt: TGTGCCTGGAGGGGTTTGGGGTCAGGCGGCTACACCTTC
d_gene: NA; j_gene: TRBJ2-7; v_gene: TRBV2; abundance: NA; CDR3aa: CASSERRSGEQYF; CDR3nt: TGTGCCAGCAGTGAAAGGAGGTCAGGCGAGCAGTACTTC
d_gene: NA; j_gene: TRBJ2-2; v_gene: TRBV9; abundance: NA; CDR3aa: CASSTRTVGAGELFF; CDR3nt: TGTGCCAGCAGCACCCGGACGGTGGGGGCCGGGGAGCTGTTTTTT
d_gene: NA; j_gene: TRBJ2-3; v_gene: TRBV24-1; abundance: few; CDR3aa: CATRDMDSDTQYF; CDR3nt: TGTGCCACCCGAGATATGGACAGCGATACGCAGTATTTT
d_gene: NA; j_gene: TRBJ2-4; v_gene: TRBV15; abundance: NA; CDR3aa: CATSRDPNIQYF; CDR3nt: TGTGCCACCAGCAGAGACCCCAACATTCAGTACTTC
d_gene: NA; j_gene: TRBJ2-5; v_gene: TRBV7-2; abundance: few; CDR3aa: CASSLMTASQETQYF; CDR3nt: TGTGCCAGCAGCTTGATGACAGCATCCCAAGAGACCCAGTACTTC
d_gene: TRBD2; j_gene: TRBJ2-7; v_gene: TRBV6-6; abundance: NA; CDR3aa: CASSYLGGLAGGYYEQYF; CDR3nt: TGTGCCAGCAGTTACTTAGGGGGACTAGCGGGAGGGTACTACGAGCAGTACTTC
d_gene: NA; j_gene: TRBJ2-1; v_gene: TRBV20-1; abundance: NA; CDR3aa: CSAERGPGGNEQFF; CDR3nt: TGCAGTGCAGAAAGGGGGCCAGGAGGGAATGAGCAGTTCTTC
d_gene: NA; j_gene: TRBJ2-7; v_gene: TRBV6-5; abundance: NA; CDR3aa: CASSYSQGRTIGEQYF; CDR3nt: TGTGCCAGCAGTTACTCCCAGGGACGGACTATCGGCGAGCAGTACTTC
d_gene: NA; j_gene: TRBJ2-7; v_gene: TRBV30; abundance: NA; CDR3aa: CAWRTAVYEQYF; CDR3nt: TGTGCCTGGAGGACAGCTGTCTACGAGCAGTACTTC
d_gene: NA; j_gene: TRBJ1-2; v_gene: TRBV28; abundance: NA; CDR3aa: CASSFGSGYTF; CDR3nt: TGTGCCAGCAGTTTCGGGAGCGGCTACACCTTC
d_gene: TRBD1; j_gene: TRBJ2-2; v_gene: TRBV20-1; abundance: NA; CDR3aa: CSAHRGFAGELFF; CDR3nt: TGCAGTGCTCACAGGGGTTTCGCCGGGGAGCTGTTTTTT
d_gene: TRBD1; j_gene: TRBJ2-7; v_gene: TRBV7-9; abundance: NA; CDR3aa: CASSTRQGYSSYEQYF; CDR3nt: TGTGCCAGCAGCACTCGACAGGGTTATAGCTCCTACGAGCAGTACTTC
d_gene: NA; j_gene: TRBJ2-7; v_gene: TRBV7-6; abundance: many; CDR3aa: CASSLGDPYEQYF; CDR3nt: TGTGCCAGCAGTCTCGGGGACCCCTACGAGCAGTACTTC
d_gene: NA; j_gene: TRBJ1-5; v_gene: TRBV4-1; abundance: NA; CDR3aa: CASSQGDGPVRPQHF; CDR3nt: TGCGCCAGCAGCCAGGGGGACGGCCCCGTCCGGCCCCAGCATTTT
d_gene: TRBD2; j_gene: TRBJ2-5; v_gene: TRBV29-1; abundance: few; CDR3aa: CSATLAGGETQYF; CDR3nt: TGCAGCGCCACACTAGCGGGAGGAGAGACCCAGTACTTC
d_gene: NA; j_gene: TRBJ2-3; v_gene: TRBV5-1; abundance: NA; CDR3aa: CTSSLEEGRDTQYF; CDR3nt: TGCACCAGCAGCTTGGAGGAGGGCCGAGATACGCAGTATTTT